These 30 T cell receptor beta chains were all obtained from the same sample, sequenced in a study of blood T cell repertoires in COVID-19. Here immunoSEQ multiplex PCR was the method, and the copy in TCRdb shows in-frame clones only, minus some. This repertoire shows roughly 220,000 clones, around 83% found once; its top ten account for under 1.5%. Sequences were obtained from peripheral blood. Source of these receptors: a woman aged 40 to 55 who had recovered from COVID-19.

CDR3 region: CASTPERGNYNEQFF. The CDR3 nucleotides read TGTGCCAGTACCCCGGAGCGGGGGAATTACAATGAGCAGTTCTTC. The chain employs TRBV19 and TRBJ2-1, with 8 bases matching TRBD2. Germline V gives CDR1 LNHDA, CDR2 SQIVND (reference sequence). V lost 7 bases to trimming and J lost 4 bases; unmatched junction nucleotides: 9. The CDR3 is made up of 15 amino acids.

This chain uses TRBV18 with TRBJ2-7; D unresolved. The V gene lost 3 bases and the J gene lost 4 bases, with 13 bases spanning the gap. This CDR3 is 14 amino acids long. Germline loops: CDR1 KGHSH, CDR2 LQKENI. CDR3 in amino acids: CASSPGLERYEQYF. As DNA, the CDR3 is TGTGCCAGCTCACCGGGTCTAGAGCGTTACGAGCAGTACTTC.

The V call is TRBV19, the J call TRBJ1-4, with TRBD1 as a possible D gene (6 bases). The CDR3 totals 16 residues. V was pared by 4 bases and J by 7 bases, with 19 bases between. From germline, CDR1 is LNHDA and CDR2 SQIVND (reference sequence). CDR3 region: CASSKGTSLLSEKLFF. The CDR3 DNA is TGTGCCAGTAGTAAGGGGACATCCTTGTTAAGTGAAAAACTGTTTTTT.

The genes are TRBV7-8 and TRBJ2-1; D unclear. Trimming left V 6 bases short and J 2 bases short, with 14 bases between. This CDR3 comprises 15 residues. Looked up from germline, CDR1 is SGHVS and CDR2 is FQNEAQ. The DNA of the CDR3 is TGTGCCAGCAGTTCCGGGTCCGCCACCTACAATGAGCAGTTCTTC. It translates to CASSSGSATYNEQFF.

This chain uses TRBV3-1 (or the pseudogene TRBV3-2) with TRBJ1-4; D unresolved. The CDR3 has 16 residues. V was pared by 1 base and J by 2 bases, with 11 bases between. Germline CDR1 reads LGHDT; CDR2 reads YNNKEL (reference sequence). The CDR3 sequence: CASSQGLQVTNEKLFF. In nucleotides, the CDR3 is TGTGCCAGCAGCCAAGGGCTCCAAGTCACTAATGAAAAACTGTTTTTT.

This clone is a singleton in its sample. The chain is built from TRBV18 and TRBJ1-4, with TRBD1 matching 11 bases. The CDR3 contains 14 residues. The V and J ends lost 4 bases and 8 bases, in that order; junction bases with no gene match: 3. Germline loops: CDR1 KGHSH, CDR2 LQKENI. CDR3 nucleotide sequence: TGTGCCAGCTCACAGGGACAGGGGGACGAAAAACTGTTTTTT. Translated: CASSQGQGDEKLFF.

This clone was seen a handful of times. The rearrangement links TRBV7-6 to TRBJ2-1; the D gene is possibly TRBD2 (5 bases). The CDR3 has 15 amino acids. In germline, CDR1 is SGHVS, CDR2 FNYEAQ. Trimming took off 3 bases at V and 5 bases at J, with 14 bases between the two ends. The CDR3 loop is CASSFQPGTNNEQFF. The CDR3, as DNA: TGTGCCAGCAGCTTCCAACCGGGAACAAACAATGAGCAGTTCTTC.

The V gene is TRBV14, the J gene TRBJ2-7; the D is unclear. CDR1 is SGHDN and CDR2 is FVKESK in the germline V gene. The CDR3 covers 13 residues. V lost 3 bases and J 6 bases, leaving 12 bases between the germline ends. The CDR3 loop reads CASSQSPGSEQYF. The DNA for the CDR3 is TGTGCCAGCAGCCAGTCCCCTGGCTCCGAGCAGTACTTC.

This clone was seen a handful of times. The chain employs TRBV19 and TRBJ1-6; D is unclear. CDR1 is LNHDA and CDR2 is SQIVND in the germline V gene (reference sequence). V shed 7 bases and J shed 5 bases, with 15 bases lying between them. CDR3 length equals 15 residues. CDR3 nucleotides: TGTGCCAGTACCCTCCTGAGGAGTAATAATTCACCCCTCCACTTT. Protein product: CASTLLRSNNSPLHF.

This clone was seen a few times. This chain links TRBV18 with TRBJ1-5; 10 bases map to TRBD1. The length of the CDR3 is 14 residues. Germline CDR1 KGHSH, CDR2 LQKENI. Germline trimming cut 3 bases from V and 8 bases from J; bases unmatched to any gene: 4. CDR3 in DNA: TGTGCCAGCTCACCCGGGACAGGGGTGGAGCCCCAGCATTTT. This encodes CASSPGTGVEPQHF. The full variable domain, completed using reference TRBV18 and TRBJ1-5, is NAGVMQNPRHLVRRRGQEARLRCSPMKGHSHVYWYRQLPEEGLKFMVYLQKENIIDESGMPKERFSAEFPKEGPSILRIQQVVRGDSAAYFCASSPGTGVEPQHFGDGTRLSIL.

The V and J genes are TRBV2 and TRBJ1-3, with a weak D call TRBD1 (6 bases). V gave up 7 bases and J gave up 0 bases, with 10 bases separating them. Per germline, CDR1 SNHLY and CDR2 FYNNEI. This CDR3 comprises 14 residues. In nucleotides, the CDR3 is TGTGCCAGCACGGGGGGCAACTCTGGAAACACCATATATTTT. Amino acid sequence: CASTGGNSGNTIYF.

The chain employs TRBV25-1 and TRBJ1-1; 10 bases are a match to TRBD1. Trimming took 6 bases from V and 6 from J; bases not matched to a gene: 13. This CDR3 is 16 amino acids long. CDR1 is MGHDK and CDR2 is SYGVNS in the germline V gene. CDR3 amino acids: CASSSLTGGLIAEAFF. The CDR3 coding sequence is TGTGCCAGCAGCTCTTTGACAGGGGGCCTTATCGCTGAAGCTTTCTTT. Complete variable domain (other parts from reference TRBV25-1 and TRBJ1-1): EADIYQTPRYLVIGTGKKITLECSQTMGHDKMYWYQQDPGMELHLIHYSYGVNSTEKGDLSSESTVSRIRTEHFPLTLESARPSHTSQYLCASSSLTGGLIAEAFFGQGTRLTVV.

This chain uses TRBV9 with TRBJ1-2, with D perhaps TRBD1 (6 bases). V was cut by 0 bases and J by 8 bases, with 17 bases left in between. The CDR3 has 15 amino acids. Per germline, CDR1 SGDLS and CDR2 YYNGEE. The CDR3 DNA reads TGTGCCAGCAGCGTAGGAGGGGGAGGGGGTGGGGGCTACACCTTC. Amino acids: CASSVGGGGGGGYTF. The full variable domain, rest sourced from reference TRBV9 and TRBJ1-2, is DSGVTQTPKHLITATGQRVTLRCSPRSGDLSVYWYQQSLDQGLQFLIQYYNGEERAKGNILERFSAQQFPDLHSELNLSSLELGDSALYFCASSVGGGGGGGYTFGSGTRLTVV.

CDR3 coding DNA: TGTGCCAGCAGCTCGTACAGGGCTTCGAACACTGAAGCTTTCTTT. This sequence encodes CASSSYRASNTEAFF. J is TRBJ1-1 and V is TRBV5-4, with D maybe TRBD1 (6 bases). Germline V lookup: CDR1 SGHNT, CDR2 YYREEE (reference sequence). Trimming took off 3 bases at V and 1 base at J, with 13 bases between the two ends. The CDR3 has 15 residues.

The chain is built from TRBV21-1 and TRBJ2-7; whether TRBD1, the table's D call, matches the DNA was not checked. TRBV21-1 is flagged as a pseudogene. The CDR3 extends over 12 amino acids. CDR3 in DNA: TGTGCCAGCATAACAGGGGCCTACGAGCAGTACTTC. Translating it yields CASITGAYEQYF.

CDR3 coding DNA: TGTGCCAGCAGCTTCTCGGGAAACTATGGCTACACCTTC. Its translation is CASSFSGNYGYTF. This chain connects TRBV5-6 to TRBJ1-2; D ambiguous. The germline V gene has CDR1 SGHDT and CDR2 YYEEEE. Trimming stripped 2 bases from V and 2 bases from J, with 7 bases between. The CDR3 has 13 residues.

The count of this clone is one. The CDR3, as DNA: TGTGCCAGCAGTGAAGCTCCGCAGAACTATGGCTACACCTTC. Amino acid sequence: CASSEAPQNYGYTF. The rearrangement joins TRBV6-1 to TRBJ1-2, with no clear D. V lost 0 bases to trimming and J lost 2 bases, with 7 bases between them. Germline CDR1 and CDR2: MNHNS and SASEGT. This CDR3 contains 14 residues.

The rearrangement joins TRBV2 to TRBJ2-7, with 10 bases fitting TRBD1. After removal of 6 bases from V and 7 bases from J, the junction contained 15 bases not matched to a gene. Germline-derived CDR1 and CDR2 are SNHLY and FYNNEI. The CDR3 is made up of 16 amino acids. CDR3 nucleotides: TGTGCCAGCAGGGACGACCGGGACAGGGGTTTCGGTGAGCAGTACTTC. It yields the protein CASRDDRDRGFGEQYF. The whole variable domain, remainder taken from reference TRBV2 and TRBJ2-7, is EPEVTQTPSHQVTQMGQEVILRCVPISNHLYFYWYRQILGQKVEFLVSFYNNEISEKSEIFDDQFSVERPDGSNFTLKIRSTKLEDSAMYFCASRDDRDRGFGEQYFGPGTRLTVT.

The chain is built from TRBV11-3 and TRBJ2-3; maybe TRBD1 (6 bases). The CDR3 spans 13 residues. V was clipped by 6 bases and J by 5 bases, with 12 bases between them. Germline-derived CDR1 and CDR2 are SGHNT and YENEEA. The CDR3 loop is CASRPTGKDTQYF. DNA for the CDR3: TGTGCCAGCAGACCTACAGGGAAAGATACGCAGTATTTT.

The chain couples TRBV18 to TRBJ1-2; possibly TRBD1 for D (6 bases). CDR1 and CDR2 (germline): KGHSH, LQKENI. The ends were cut back, 0 bases at V and 4 bases at J, with 9 bases in the middle. This CDR3 comprises 14 residues. CDR3 loop: CASSPPGQPYGYTF. CDR3 nucleotide sequence: TGTGCCAGCTCACCACCGGGACAACCCTATGGCTACACCTTC.

The sample holds a few counts of this clone. The chain uses TRBV6-6 and TRBJ2-3; maybe TRBD1 (6 bases). The germline V and J ends were trimmed by 4 bases and 2 bases, with 13 bases remaining between them. The CDR3 is 15 amino acids. Per germline, CDR1 MNHNY and CDR2 SVGAGI (reference sequence). This CDR3 reads CASSSQGPPTDTQYF. The DNA of the CDR3 is TGTGCCAGCAGTTCACAGGGCCCCCCCACAGATACGCAGTATTTT.

The V and J genes are TRBV5-1 and TRBJ1-1; 10 bases align to TRBD1. V was clipped by 4 bases and J by 11 bases; unmatched bases: 11. Germline CDR1 is SGHRS and CDR2 is YFSETQ. The CDR3 contains 14 residues. CDR3: CASSTGQGDVDAFF. CDR3 nucleotides: TGCGCCAGCAGCACCGGACAGGGGGATGTAGACGCTTTCTTT.

The rearrangement joins TRBV28 to TRBJ2-7, with no clear D. Germline values: CDR1 MDHEN, CDR2 SYDVKM. CDR3 length: 11 residues. V dropped 5 bases and J dropped 3 bases, with 5 bases sitting between them. The CDR3, as DNA: TGTGCCAGCAGTCCCAACTACGAGCAGTACTTC. Translated: CASSPNYEQYF.

The CDR3, as DNA: TGTGCCAGCAGCCTACGGGGTGTAGGTCTTATAGAGACCCAGTACTTC. It specifies CASSLRGVGLIETQYF. The chain employs TRBV3-1 (or the pseudogene TRBV3-2) and TRBJ2-5; a weak D match, TRBD2 (5 bases). The V and J ends lost 4 bases and 4 bases respectively, with 19 bases between them. The CDR3 consists of 16 residues. CDR1 is LGHDT and CDR2 is YNNKEL in the germline V gene (reference sequence).

As to this clone: The sample contains more than one DNA sequence encoding this CDR3. The rearrangement links TRBV28 to TRBJ1-2; D is undetermined. The CDR3 is 13 residues long. The V gene's germline CDR1 is MDHEN and CDR2 SYDVKM. The V end lost 2 bases, the J end lost 2 bases, and 6 bases lay between the germline ends. The CDR3 DNA is TGTGCCAGCAGTTTAAACGGGAACTATGGCTACACCTTC. Translation: CASSLNGNYGYTF.

The chain employs TRBV24-1 and TRBJ1-5; D perhaps matches TRBD1 (6 bases). Deletions cut 5 bases from V and 0 bases from J, with 19 bases between. This CDR3 is 18 amino acids long. Germline-derived CDR1 and CDR2 are KGHDR and SFDVKD. CDR3: CATSARGPASNSNQPQHF. The CDR3 nucleotides are TGTGCCACCAGTGCCAGGGGACCCGCCTCAAATAGCAATCAGCCCCAGCATTTT.

CDR3 protein: CASSYRTTSNQPQHF. In DNA, the CDR3 is TGTGCCAGCAGTTACCGGACAACTAGCAATCAGCCCCAGCATTTT. V is TRBV6-6 and J is TRBJ1-5; D might be TRBD1 (5 bases). Trimming stripped 2 bases from V and 0 bases from J, with 8 bases between. Germline assignment: CDR1 MNHNY and CDR2 SVGAGI (reference sequence). The CDR3 has 15 residues.

This clone was seen just once. The chain carries TRBV4-1 and TRBJ1-1; 7 nucleotides match TRBD1. The CDR3 has 18 amino acids. Germline-derived CDR1 and CDR2 are MGHRA and YSYEKL. J gave up 6 bases and V 1 base, and 17 bases lay outside the gene matches. The CDR3 sequence is CASSQATKTGKKLSEAFF. CDR3 coding DNA: TGCGCCAGCAGCCAAGCAACTAAGACAGGGAAAAAACTTTCTGAAGCTTTCTTT.

In regard to this clone: One end of the junction varies from germline; a read error may be responsible. Here the CDR3 DNA reads TGTGCCAGCAGCTTAGTAGGACAGGGGACTGGAGCTTTCTTT. Translation: CASSLVGQGTGAFF. The rearrangement joins TRBV7-8 to TRBJ1-1, with 9 bases identical to TRBD1. CDR3 length equals 14 residues. Germline V gives CDR1 SGHVS, CDR2 FQNEAQ.

The V call is TRBV3-1 (or the pseudogene TRBV3-2), the J call TRBJ1-6; unclear D gene. The V end lost 1 base, the J end lost 7 bases, and 20 bases lay between the germline ends. The CDR3 contains 18 residues. Germline CDR1 and CDR2: LGHDT and YNNKEL (reference sequence). CDR3 nucleotide sequence: TGTGCCAGCAGCCAAGGTCTAGTACATTCTTCAAACAATTCACCCCTCCACTTT. Amino acids: CASSQGLVHSSNNSPLHF.